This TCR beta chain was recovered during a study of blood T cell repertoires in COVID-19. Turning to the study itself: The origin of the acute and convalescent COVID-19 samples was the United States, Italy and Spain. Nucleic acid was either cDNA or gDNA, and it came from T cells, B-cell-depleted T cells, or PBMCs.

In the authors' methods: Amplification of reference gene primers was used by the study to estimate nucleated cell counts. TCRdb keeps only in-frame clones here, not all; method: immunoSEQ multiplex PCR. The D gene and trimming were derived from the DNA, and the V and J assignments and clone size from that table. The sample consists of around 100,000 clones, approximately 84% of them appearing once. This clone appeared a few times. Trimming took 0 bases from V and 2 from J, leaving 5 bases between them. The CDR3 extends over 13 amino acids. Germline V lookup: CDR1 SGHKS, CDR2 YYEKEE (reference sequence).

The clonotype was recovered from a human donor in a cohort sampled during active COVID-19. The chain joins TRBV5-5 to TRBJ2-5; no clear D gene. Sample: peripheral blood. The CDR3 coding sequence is TGTGCCAGCAGCTTGGGTCTACAAGAGACCCAGTACTTC. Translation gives CASSLGLQETQYF.